What follows are 7 T cell receptor beta chains derived from one specimen sequenced in a study of vaccination and CD4 T cells after COVID-19. No antigen has been assigned to these receptors. Indicated treatment: roughly 11-day PBMC culture with coronavirus spike peptide pools or control peptides (ViraFEST assay). Cultured CD4+ T cells had their DNA profiled by the Oncomine TCR Beta short-read assay. MiXCR was run by TCRdb on the PCR reads, yielding one entry per CDR3 protein. The sample yields 6,500 to 8,500 distinct CDR3 sequences, 65% seen once. The source material was CD4+ T cells from blood, cultured in vitro. These receptors were taken from a human donor who had recovered from COVID-19.

The chain couples TRBV28 to TRBJ1-6, with TRBD1 matching over 8 bases. The CDR3 length is 13 residues. Per the germline V gene, CDR1 is MDHEN and CDR2 is SYDVKM. V dropped 6 bases and J dropped 10; count of bases not matched to a gene: 5. CDR3 DNA: TGTGCCAGCAGAACAGGGGGGAGCTCACCCCTCCACTTT. Translated, it gives CASRTGGSSPLHF. The full variable domain, its missing parts supplied by reference TRBV28 and TRBJ1-6, is DVKVTQSSRYLVKRTGEKVFLECVQDMDHENMFWYRQDPGLGLRLIYFSYDVKMKEKGDIPEGYSVSREKKERFSLILESASTNQTSMYLCASRTGGSSPLHFGNGTRLTVT.

The chain links TRBV19 to TRBJ1-2; 7 bases fit TRBD1. Per the germline V gene, CDR1 is LNHDA and CDR2 is SQIVND (reference sequence). The length of the CDR3 is 16 residues. With V trimmed by 8 bases and J by 3 bases, 15 bases remained unmatched. CDR3 coding DNA: TGTGCCAGTTGTTCCCGACAGACAGGGATGGACTATGGCTACACCTTC. Translation: CASCSRQTGMDYGYTF.

The chain joins TRBV6-2 or TRBV6-3 to TRBJ2-4; D perhaps matches TRBD1 (6 bases). CDR3 length: 16 residues. Germline V gene data show CDR1 as MNHEY and CDR2 as SVGEGT. The germline V and J ends were trimmed by 5 bases and 0 bases, with 14 bases remaining between them. The CDR3 bases are TGTGCCAGCAGTCCCGTAGACAGGCTAGCCAAAAACATTCAGTACTTC. This gives the protein CASSPVDRLAKNIQYF.

This clonotype was picked up a small number of times. The chain uses TRBV7-9 and TRBJ2-3, with D perhaps TRBD2 (5 bases). The CDR3 contains 15 residues. V was trimmed by 5 bases and J by 1 base, leaving 13 bases between them. Germline V gene data show CDR1 as SEHNR and CDR2 as FQNEAQ (reference sequence). CDR3 loop: CASSPGLPGTDTQYF. CDR3 in DNA: TGTGCCAGCAGCCCCGGACTGCCGGGCACAGATACGCAGTATTTT.

This clonotype was detected only a few times. The rearrangement uses TRBV25-1 and TRBJ1-6, with D uncertain. The CDR3 sequence is 15 residues long. Germline CDR1 is MGHDK and CDR2 is SYGVNS. The ends were cut back, 1 base at V and 6 bases at J, with 10 bases in the middle. CDR3 region: CASSEFPGFNSPLHF. The CDR3 DNA reads TGTGCCAGCAGTGAATTCCCGGGATTTAATTCACCCCTCCACTTT.

J is TRBJ2-5 and V is TRBV20-1; TRBD2 aligns across 7 bases. V gave up 1 base and J gave up 5 bases; unmatched junction bases: 16. CDR3 length: 17 amino acids. The germline V gene has CDR1 DFQATT and CDR2 SNEGSKA (reference sequence). In DNA form, the CDR3 reads TGCAGTGCTAGAGGGGAGGGTCCGAATACCTCGGGGGAGACCCAGTACTTC. Its protein is CSARGEGPNTSGETQYF.

This clonotype was observed once. The J gene is TRBJ1-1, the V gene TRBV27; 10 bases map to TRBD1. V shed 1 base and J 5 bases; nucleotides not matched to a gene: 4. This CDR3 has 15 amino acids. Germline V CDR1 and CDR2: MNHEY, SMNVEV (reference sequence). CDR3 sequence (DNA): TGTGCCAGCAGTTTATTGGGACAGGGGTTAACTGAAGCTTTCTTT. This sequence encodes CASSLLGQGLTEAFF.